A single sample gave rise to the 19 T cell receptor beta chains below, sequenced in a study of OX40 agonist ivuxolimab in advanced cancers. Some clones are missing from TCRdb's copy, which holds only in-frame ones; the method was immunoSEQ multiplex PCR. The sample lists more than 65,000 clones; approximately 89% were seen once. Sequenced here: CD4+ or CD8+ T cells sorted from blood, sampled in a trial of the OX40 agonist ivuxolimab. The source is an adult with an advanced solid tumor such as melanoma, head and neck, liver or kidney cancer.

The V and J genes are TRBV14 and TRBJ2-7; 9 bases match TRBD2. Per germline, CDR1 SGHDN and CDR2 FVKESK. CDR3 length equals 15 residues. The V gene end was trimmed by 4 bases and the J gene end by 4 bases; junction bases not matched to a gene: 8. The CDR3 is CASSRGGGSLYEQYF. CDR3 nucleotides: TGTGCCAGCAGCCGCGGGGGGGGAAGCCTATACGAGCAGTACTTC.

This chain connects TRBV28 to TRBJ1-4, with D maybe TRBD1 (5 bases). In germline, CDR1 is MDHEN, CDR2 SYDVKM. There are 16 residues in the CDR3. Trimming pared 4 bases from V and 3 bases from J, leaving 15 bases between. Written as DNA, the CDR3 is TGTGCCAGCAGTTCCTCCGGGGGGAGTTCTAATGAAAAACTGTTTTTT. It specifies CASSSSGGSSNEKLFF.

This clone was seen more than once but under ten times. The rearrangement links TRBV7-9 to TRBJ1-1; D is undetermined. Germline V gene lookup returns CDR1 SEHNR and CDR2 FQNEAQ (reference sequence). V lost 3 bases and J lost 0, with 5 bases in between. CDR3 length: 13 residues. CDR3 amino acids: CASSFGMNTEAFF. CDR3 DNA: TGTGCCAGCAGCTTCGGTATGAACACTGAAGCTTTCTTT.

V usage is TRBV6-5 and J usage is TRBJ1-5; TRBD1 might be the D (6 bases). The CDR3 totals 15 residues. The V end lost 6 bases, the J end lost 0 bases, and 12 bases lay between the germline ends. Germline CDR1 reads MNHEY; CDR2 reads SVGAGI. The DNA for the CDR3 is TGTGCCAGCAGCACCACAGGGCATAGCAATCAGCCCCAGCATTTT. This gives the protein CASSTTGHSNQPQHF.

The V call is TRBV10-2, the J call TRBJ2-5, with 7 bases that match TRBD1. The trim removed 6 bases at V and 3 bases at J, leaving 1 base unmatched. Germline values: CDR1 WSHSY, CDR2 SAAADI. The CDR3 loop spans 12 amino acids. The CDR3 DNA reads TGCGCCAGCAGACAGGGGAAAGAGACCCAGTACTTC. Amino acid sequence: CASRQGKETQYF.

This clone was seen a few times. The V call is TRBV6-4, the J call TRBJ1-3; perhaps TRBD1 as D (6 bases). Trimming stripped 6 bases from V and 4 bases from J, with 19 bases between. Germline-derived CDR1 and CDR2 are MRHNA and SNTAGT. CDR3 length: 16 amino acids. The DNA for the CDR3 is TGTGCCAGCAGACCCTCGCCGGACAGTATCGGAAACACCATATATTTT. Its protein is CASRPSPDSIGNTIYF.

This chain links TRBV28 with TRBJ2-7, with D possibly matching TRBD2 (5 bases). The CDR3 sequence is 13 residues long. The germline gives CDR1 MDHEN, CDR2 SYDVKM. V gave up 10 bases and J gave up 0 bases, with 13 bases separating them. The CDR3 DNA is TGTGCCACGGGAACCCGGAACTCCTACGAGCAGTACTTC. Encoded protein: CATGTRNSYEQYF.

The chain uses TRBV7-3 and TRBJ2-3; no definite D call. The CDR3 is 14 amino acids. Germline V gives CDR1 SGHTA, CDR2 FQGTGA. V lost 7 bases to trimming and J lost 1 base, with 12 bases between them. The CDR3 here is CASKAAPGTDTQYF. The CDR3 region has the DNA TGTGCCAGCAAGGCGGCCCCTGGCACAGATACGCAGTATTTT.

V and J are TRBV18 and TRBJ1-1; D call uncertain. Per germline, CDR1 KGHSH and CDR2 LQKENI. Between the trimmed V and J ends, which lost 6 bases and 0 bases, there was a span of 11 bases. CDR3 length: 14 residues. The CDR3 spells CASSARGMNTEAFF. CDR3 bases: TGTGCCAGCTCCGCGCGGGGAATGAACACTGAAGCTTTCTTT.

The genes are TRBV2 and TRBJ1-5; D is perhaps TRBD1 (5 bases). The CDR3 length is 16 residues. CDR1 is SNHLY and CDR2 is FYNNEI in the germline V gene. Trimming stripped 5 bases from V and 0 bases from J, with 14 bases between. The CDR3 here is CASSPETVLSNQPQHF. CDR3 coding DNA: TGTGCCAGCAGTCCTGAGACAGTGCTTAGCAATCAGCCCCAGCATTTT.

The chain employs TRBV5-4 and TRBJ2-4; 8 bases align to TRBD1. The CDR3 has 15 amino acids. V was clipped by 4 bases and J by 2 bases; unmatched bases: 5. Germline V gives CDR1 SGHNT, CDR2 YYREEE (reference sequence). CDR3 in amino acids: CASSLRQGSKNIQYF. CDR3 DNA: TGTGCCAGCAGCCTAAGACAGGGGTCCAAAAACATTCAGTACTTC.

The chain uses TRBV6-5 and TRBJ2-7; perhaps D is TRBD1 or TRBD2 (6 bases each). The V gene lost 0 bases and the J gene lost 5 bases, with 14 bases spanning the gap. CDR1 is MNHEY, CDR2 SVGAGI, per germline. This CDR3 has 15 residues. This chain's CDR3 is CASSYSRGVGDEQYF. The DNA of the CDR3 is TGTGCCAGCAGTTACTCGAGGGGGGTGGGCGACGAGCAGTACTTC.

The chain has TRBV27 and TRBJ2-7; tentative D call: TRBD1 (6 bases). V lost 5 bases, J lost 1 base, and 15 bases lay in between. The germline V gene encodes CDR1 MNHEY and CDR2 SMNVEV (reference sequence). The CDR3 runs 15 residues. Here the CDR3 DNA reads TGTGCCAGCAGTGTGGACGGGGACATATCCTACGAGCAGTACTTC. It specifies CASSVDGDISYEQYF.

This chain joins TRBV7-9 and TRBJ2-3; D is perhaps TRBD1 (5 bases). Trimming removed 0 bases at V and 3 bases at J, with 10 bases between. The CDR3 extends over 15 amino acids. Germline values: CDR1 SEHNR, CDR2 FQNEAQ (reference sequence). In DNA, the CDR3 is TGTGCCAGCAGCTTAGCAGGGGTCGGGACAGATACGCAGTATTTT. It translates to CASSLAGVGTDTQYF.

CDR3 amino acids: CASSFGTVMNTEAFF. CDR3 in DNA: TGCGCCAGCAGCTTCGGGACAGTCATGAACACTGAAGCTTTCTTT. The J gene is TRBJ1-1, the V gene TRBV5-1, with TRBD1 identical over 7 bases. Trimming removed 2 bases from V and 0 bases from J; junction bases left unmatched: 4. The germline CDR1 and CDR2 sequences are SGHRS and YFSETQ. This CDR3 has 15 residues.

The J gene is TRBJ1-1, the V gene TRBV10-3; no clear D. This CDR3 region has 15 residues. In germline, CDR1 is ENHRY, CDR2 SYGVKD. The V gene lost 2 bases and the J gene lost 10 bases, with 20 bases spanning the gap. CDR3 amino acids: CAISEDIPKLAAAFF. The CDR3, as DNA: TGTGCCATCAGTGAGGACATCCCTAAGTTAGCGGCAGCTTTCTTT.

The rearrangement joins TRBV10-3 to TRBJ1-4; D gene uncertain. With 0 bases removed from V and 4 bases from J, the gap between germline ends came to 6 bases. Germline CDR1 is ENHRY and CDR2 is SYGVKD. The CDR3 runs to 14 residues. Here the CDR3 DNA reads TGTGCCATCAGTGAGTCGACGGGTAATGAAAAACTGTTTTTT. Protein product: CAISESTGNEKLFF.

The genes are TRBV28 and TRBJ1-2; no clear D. The CDR3 extends over 12 amino acids. V gave up 6 bases and J gave up 4 bases, with 9 bases separating them. Germline values: CDR1 MDHEN, CDR2 SYDVKM. CDR3 in amino acids: CASSLDRYGYTF. In DNA, the CDR3 is TGTGCCAGCAGCCTGGATCGCTATGGCTACACCTTC.

V and J are TRBV5-1 and TRBJ1-4; possibly TRBD1 for D (6 bases). Trimming removed 4 bases at V and 5 bases at J, with 12 bases between. This CDR3 has 14 residues. Germline V gene data show CDR1 as SGHRS and CDR2 as YFSETQ. Written as DNA, the CDR3 is TGCGCCAGCAGCCCCGGACAGATAAATGAAAAACTGTTTTTT. Translated, it gives CASSPGQINEKLFF.